This TCR beta chain derives from a study of response to subunit inactivated influenza vaccine. The germline gives CDR1 SGHRS, CDR2 YFSETQ. Trimming stripped 1 base from V and 5 bases from J, with 10 bases between. CDR3 length: 13 amino acids. One entry per CDR3 protein results from TCRdb running MiXCR on the RT-PCR reads. The sample records about 520,000 distinct CDR3 sequences, about 7.2% being singletons. General study points: With each seasonal influenza vaccination, the authors suggested, few new T cells are recruited.

This clonotype has ten or more counts. What it recognizes is unknown. The origin of this receptor is a man aged 45-69 years who received an inactivated influenza vaccine. The specimen comprised PBMCs from blood, sampled around 25 months after vaccination. The V gene is TRBV5-1, the J gene TRBJ2-7, with D uncertain. CDR3 sequence reads: CASSLSQFNEQYF. The CDR3 coding sequence is TGCGCCAGCAGCTTGAGTCAATTCAACGAGCAGTACTTC.